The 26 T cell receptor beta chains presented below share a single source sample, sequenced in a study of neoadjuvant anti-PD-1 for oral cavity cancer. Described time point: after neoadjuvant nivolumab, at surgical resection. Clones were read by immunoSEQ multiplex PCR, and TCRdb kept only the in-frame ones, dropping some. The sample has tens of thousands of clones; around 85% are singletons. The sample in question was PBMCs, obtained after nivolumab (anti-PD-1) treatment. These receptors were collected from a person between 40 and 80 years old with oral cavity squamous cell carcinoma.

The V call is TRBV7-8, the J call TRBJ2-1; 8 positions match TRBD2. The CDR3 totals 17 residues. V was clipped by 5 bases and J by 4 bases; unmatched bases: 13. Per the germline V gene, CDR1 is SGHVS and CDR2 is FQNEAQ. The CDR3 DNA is TGTGCCAGCAGCGAATGGGGGGTAGCGGGACTGTACAATGAGCAGTTCTTC. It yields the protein CASSEWGVAGLYNEQFF.

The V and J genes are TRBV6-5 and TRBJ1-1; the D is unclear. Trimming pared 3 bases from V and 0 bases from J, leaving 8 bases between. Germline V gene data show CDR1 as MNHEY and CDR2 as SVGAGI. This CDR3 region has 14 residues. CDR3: CASSYGPMNTEAFF. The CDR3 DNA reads TGTGCCAGCAGTTATGGACCCATGAACACTGAAGCTTTCTTT.

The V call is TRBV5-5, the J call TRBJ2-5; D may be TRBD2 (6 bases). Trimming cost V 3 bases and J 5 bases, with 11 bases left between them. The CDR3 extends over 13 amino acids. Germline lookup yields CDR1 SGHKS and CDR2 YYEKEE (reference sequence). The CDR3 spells CASSSPGGETQYF. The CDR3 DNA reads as TGTGCCAGCAGCTCCCCCGGAGGGGAGACCCAGTACTTC.

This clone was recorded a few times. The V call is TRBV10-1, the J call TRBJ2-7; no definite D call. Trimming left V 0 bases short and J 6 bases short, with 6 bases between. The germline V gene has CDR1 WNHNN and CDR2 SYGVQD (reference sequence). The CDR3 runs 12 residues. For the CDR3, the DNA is TGCGCCAGCAGTGAGTCAGGGCGCGAGCAGTACTTC. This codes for CASSESGREQYF.

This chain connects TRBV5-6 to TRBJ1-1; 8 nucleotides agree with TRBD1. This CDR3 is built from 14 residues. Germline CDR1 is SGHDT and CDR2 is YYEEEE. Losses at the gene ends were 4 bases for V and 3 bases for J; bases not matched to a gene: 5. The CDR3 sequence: CASSDWDRYTEAFF. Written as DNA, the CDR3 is TGTGCCAGCAGCGATTGGGACAGGTACACTGAAGCTTTCTTT. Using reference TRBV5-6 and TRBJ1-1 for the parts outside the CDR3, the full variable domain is DAGVTQSPTHLIKTRGQQVTLRCSPKSGHDTVSWYQQALGQGPQFIFQYYEEEERQRGNFPDRFSGHQFPNYSSELNVNALLLGDSALYLCASSDWDRYTEAFFGQGTRLTVV.

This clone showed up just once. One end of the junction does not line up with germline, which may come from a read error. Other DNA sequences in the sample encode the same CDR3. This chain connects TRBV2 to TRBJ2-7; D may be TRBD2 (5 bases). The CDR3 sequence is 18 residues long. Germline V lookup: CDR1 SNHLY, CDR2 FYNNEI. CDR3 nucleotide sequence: TGTGCCAGCACTGAATTAGGGAGAATTTACCTATCCTCCTACGAGCAGTACTTC. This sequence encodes CASTELGRIYLSSYEQYF.

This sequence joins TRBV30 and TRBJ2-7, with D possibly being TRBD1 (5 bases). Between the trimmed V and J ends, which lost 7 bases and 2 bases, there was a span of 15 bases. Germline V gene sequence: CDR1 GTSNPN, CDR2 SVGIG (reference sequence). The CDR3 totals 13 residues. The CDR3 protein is CASKQESTYEQYF. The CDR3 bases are TGTGCCTCCAAACAGGAGAGTACCTACGAGCAGTACTTC.

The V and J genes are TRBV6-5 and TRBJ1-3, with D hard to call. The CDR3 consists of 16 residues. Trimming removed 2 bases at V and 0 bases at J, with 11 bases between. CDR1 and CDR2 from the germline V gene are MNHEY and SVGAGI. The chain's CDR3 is CASSYQQQSSGNTIYF. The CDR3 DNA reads TGTGCCAGCAGTTACCAACAGCAATCCTCTGGAAACACCATATATTTT.

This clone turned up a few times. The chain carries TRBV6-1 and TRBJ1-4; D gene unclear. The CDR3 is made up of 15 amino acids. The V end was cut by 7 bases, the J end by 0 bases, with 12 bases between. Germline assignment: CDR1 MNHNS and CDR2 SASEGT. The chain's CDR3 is CASMASLATNEKLFF. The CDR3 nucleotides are TGTGCCAGCATGGCCTCGCTTGCAACTAATGAAAAACTGTTTTTT.

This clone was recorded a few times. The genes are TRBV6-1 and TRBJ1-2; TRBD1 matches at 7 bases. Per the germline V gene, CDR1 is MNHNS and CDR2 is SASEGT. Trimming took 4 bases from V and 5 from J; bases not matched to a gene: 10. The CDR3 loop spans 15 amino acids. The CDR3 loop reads CASSALQGMGYGYTF. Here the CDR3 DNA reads TGTGCCAGCAGTGCGTTACAGGGGATGGGGTATGGCTACACCTTC.

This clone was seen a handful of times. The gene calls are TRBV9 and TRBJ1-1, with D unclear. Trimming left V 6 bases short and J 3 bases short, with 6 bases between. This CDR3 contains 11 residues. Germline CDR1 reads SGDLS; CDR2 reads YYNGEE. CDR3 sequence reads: CASTRDTEAFF. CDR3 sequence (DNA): TGTGCCAGCACCCGGGACACTGAAGCTTTCTTT. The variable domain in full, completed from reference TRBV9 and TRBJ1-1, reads DSGVTQTPKHLITATGQRVTLRCSPRSGDLSVYWYQQSLDQGLQFLIQYYNGEERAKGNILERFSAQQFPDLHSELNLSSLELGDSALYFCASTRDTEAFFGQGTRLTVV.

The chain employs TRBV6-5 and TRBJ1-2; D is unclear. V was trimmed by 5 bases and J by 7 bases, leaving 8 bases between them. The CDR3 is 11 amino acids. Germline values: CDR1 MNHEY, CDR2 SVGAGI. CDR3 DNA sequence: TGTGCCAGCAGTAACACAGTTGGCTACACCTTC. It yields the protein CASSNTVGYTF.

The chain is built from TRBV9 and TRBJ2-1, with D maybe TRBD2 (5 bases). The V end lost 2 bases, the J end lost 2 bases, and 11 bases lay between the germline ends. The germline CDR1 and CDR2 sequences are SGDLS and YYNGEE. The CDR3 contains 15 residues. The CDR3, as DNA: TGTGCCAGCAGCGTCCGGGTGGGAGCCTACAATGAGCAGTTCTTC. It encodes CASSVRVGAYNEQFF.

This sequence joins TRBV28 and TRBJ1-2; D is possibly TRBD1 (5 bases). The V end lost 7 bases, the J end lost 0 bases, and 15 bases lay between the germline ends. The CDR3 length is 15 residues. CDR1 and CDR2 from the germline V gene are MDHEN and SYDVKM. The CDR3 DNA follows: TGTGCCAGCACCTCATGGGGCGATACTAACTATGGCTACACCTTC. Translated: CASTSWGDTNYGYTF.

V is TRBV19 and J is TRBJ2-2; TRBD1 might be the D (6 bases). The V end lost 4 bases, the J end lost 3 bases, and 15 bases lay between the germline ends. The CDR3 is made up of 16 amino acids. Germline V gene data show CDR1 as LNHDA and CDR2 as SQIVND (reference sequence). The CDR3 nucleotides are TGTGCCAGTAGTAGAGCTCCAGGGGCGGACACCGGGGAGCTGTTTTTT. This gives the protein CASSRAPGADTGELFF.

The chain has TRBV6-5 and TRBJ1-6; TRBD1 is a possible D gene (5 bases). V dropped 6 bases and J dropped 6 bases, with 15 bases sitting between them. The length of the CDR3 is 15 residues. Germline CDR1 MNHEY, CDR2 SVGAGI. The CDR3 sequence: CASRGGIRGNSPLHF. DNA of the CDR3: TGTGCCAGCAGGGGGGGAATTCGGGGTAATTCACCCCTCCACTTT.

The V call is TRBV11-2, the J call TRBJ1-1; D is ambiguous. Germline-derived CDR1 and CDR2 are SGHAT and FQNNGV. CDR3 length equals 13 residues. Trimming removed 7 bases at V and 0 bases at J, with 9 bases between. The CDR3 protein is CASNKDMNTEAFF. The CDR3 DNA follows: TGTGCCAGCAACAAAGACATGAACACTGAAGCTTTCTTT. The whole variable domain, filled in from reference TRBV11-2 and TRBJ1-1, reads EAGVAQSPRYKIIEKRQSVAFWCNPISGHATLYWYQQILGQGPKLLIQFQNNGVVDDSQLPKDRFSAERLKGVDSTLKIQPAKLEDSAVYLCASNKDMNTEAFFGQGTRLTVV.

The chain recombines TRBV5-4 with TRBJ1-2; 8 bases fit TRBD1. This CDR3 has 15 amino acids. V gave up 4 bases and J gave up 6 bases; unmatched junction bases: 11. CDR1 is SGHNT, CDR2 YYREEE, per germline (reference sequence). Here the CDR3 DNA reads TGTGCCAGCAGCCCTCCCGGACAGGGAAGACATGGCTACACCTTC. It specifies CASSPPGQGRHGYTF.

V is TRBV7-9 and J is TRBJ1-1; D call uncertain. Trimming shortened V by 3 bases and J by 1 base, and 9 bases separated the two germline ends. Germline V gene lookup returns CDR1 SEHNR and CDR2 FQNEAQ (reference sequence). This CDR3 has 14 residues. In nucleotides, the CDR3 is TGTGCCAGCAGCTTGAGACGGACGAACACTGAAGCTTTCTTT. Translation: CASSLRRTNTEAFF.

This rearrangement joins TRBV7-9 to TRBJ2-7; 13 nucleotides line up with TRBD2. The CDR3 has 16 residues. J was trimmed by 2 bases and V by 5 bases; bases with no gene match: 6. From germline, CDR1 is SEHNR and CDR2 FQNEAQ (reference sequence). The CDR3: CASSMTSGRHTYEQYF. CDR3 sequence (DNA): TGTGCCAGCAGCATGACTAGCGGGAGGCATACCTACGAGCAGTACTTC.

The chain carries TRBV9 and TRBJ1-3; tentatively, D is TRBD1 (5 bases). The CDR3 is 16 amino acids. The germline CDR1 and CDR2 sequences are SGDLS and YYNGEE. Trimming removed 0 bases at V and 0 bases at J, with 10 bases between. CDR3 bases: TGTGCCAGCAGCGTAGGTGGGACGGACTCTGGAAACACCATATATTTT. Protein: CASSVGGTDSGNTIYF. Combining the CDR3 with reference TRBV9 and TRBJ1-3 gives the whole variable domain DSGVTQTPKHLITATGQRVTLRCSPRSGDLSVYWYQQSLDQGLQFLIQYYNGEERAKGNILERFSAQQFPDLHSELNLSSLELGDSALYFCASSVGGTDSGNTIYFGEGSWLTVV.

The CDR3 bases are TGTGCCAGCAGCCCCTCGGGGCAGGGGATCTGGGGCTACACCTTC. It yields the protein CASSPSGQGIWGYTF. The chain joins TRBV7-8 to TRBJ1-2; possibly TRBD1 for D (6 bases). Looked up from germline, CDR1 is SGHVS and CDR2 is FQNEAQ. The CDR3 is 15 residues long. V was trimmed by 5 bases and J by 8 bases, leaving 21 bases between them.

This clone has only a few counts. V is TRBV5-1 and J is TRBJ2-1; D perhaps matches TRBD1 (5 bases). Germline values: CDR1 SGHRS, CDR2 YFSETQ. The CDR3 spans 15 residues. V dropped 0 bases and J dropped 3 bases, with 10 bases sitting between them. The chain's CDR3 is CASSLGQGYYNEQFF. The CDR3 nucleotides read TGCGCCAGCAGCTTGGGCCAGGGCTACTACAATGAGCAGTTCTTC.

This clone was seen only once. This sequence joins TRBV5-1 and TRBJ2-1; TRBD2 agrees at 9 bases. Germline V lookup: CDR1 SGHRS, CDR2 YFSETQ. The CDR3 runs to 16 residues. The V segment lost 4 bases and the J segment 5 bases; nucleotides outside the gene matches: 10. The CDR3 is CASSPLLREGNNEQFF. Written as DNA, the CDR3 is TGCGCCAGCAGCCCCCTATTGCGGGAGGGAAACAATGAGCAGTTCTTC.

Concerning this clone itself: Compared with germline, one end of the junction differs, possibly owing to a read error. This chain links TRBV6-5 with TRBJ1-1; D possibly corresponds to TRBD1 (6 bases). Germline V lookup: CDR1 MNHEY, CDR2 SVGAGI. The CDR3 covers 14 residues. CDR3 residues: CASRYSAGGAGAFF. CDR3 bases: TGTGCCAGCAGATACTCAGCCGGGGGGGCAGGAGCTTTCTTT.

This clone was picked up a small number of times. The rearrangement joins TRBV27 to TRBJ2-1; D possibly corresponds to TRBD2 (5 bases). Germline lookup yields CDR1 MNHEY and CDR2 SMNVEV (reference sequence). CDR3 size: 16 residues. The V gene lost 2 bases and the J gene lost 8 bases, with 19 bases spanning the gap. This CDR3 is CASSLISSGKAHEQFF. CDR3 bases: TGTGCCAGCAGTTTAATCTCGAGCGGTAAGGCGCATGAGCAGTTCTTC.